This entry lists 10 T cell receptor beta chains sequenced from one sample in a study of blood T cells in healthy people across ages (dated by TCRdb to between 2015 and 2017). Library preparation was by 5' RACE. Sequencing instrument: Illumina HiSeq 2500. A second PCR of about 6 to 11 cycles was run with a J-beta primer mix and a sample-barcoded 5' primer. Clones were called with MiXCR by TCRdb after fastp trimmed the public reads at Q25, and only in-frame beta chains were retained. Every entry covers one CDR3 protein and lists the most common genes and DNA from its rows. This sample gives hundreds of thousands of distinct CDR3 sequences in total; under 65% of them show up just once. The ten largest clones take up less than 15% of the sample. The sample was blood. The receptors were sampled from an elderly woman in good health.

The V gene is TRBV28, the J gene TRBJ1-6; D is unclear. In germline, CDR1 is MDHEN, CDR2 SYDVKM. The CDR3 is made up of 14 amino acids. V was trimmed by 7 bases and J by 8 bases, leaving 15 bases between them. The DNA for the CDR3 is TGTGCCAGCAATGGTGGTAGGGTAGATTCACCCCTCCACTTT. Translated, it gives CASNGGRVDSPLHF. The full variable domain, completed using reference TRBV28 and TRBJ1-6, is DVKVTQSSRYLVKRTGEKVFLECVQDMDHENMFWYRQDPGLGLRLIYFSYDVKMKEKGDIPEGYSVSREKKERFSLILESASTNQTSMYLCASNGGRVDSPLHFGNGTRLTVT.

This clonotype has at least ten counts. This chain joins TRBV24-1 and TRBJ2-5, with D uncertain. The CDR3 runs 11 residues. Germline values: CDR1 KGHDR, CDR2 SFDVKD. V was cut by 2 bases and J by 5 bases, with 2 bases left in between. The CDR3: CATSDSETQYF. The CDR3 region has the DNA TGTGCCACCAGTGATTCTGAGACCCAGTACTTC.

On this clonotype itself: A clone one base away is much larger, so this may be a read error. The rearrangement uses TRBV7-3 and TRBJ2-1, with D perhaps being TRBD1 or TRBD2 (5 bases each). TRBJ2-7 explains the end of the DNA better; the J call may be wrong. CDR3 length: 15 amino acids. Per germline, CDR1 SGHTA and CDR2 FQGTGA. This CDR3 reads CASSPQWGPYNEQYF. The CDR3 nucleotides read TGTGCCAGCAGCCCTCAGTGGGGACCCTACAATGAGCAGTACTTC.

This clonotype was recorded a few times. The J gene is TRBJ2-2, the V gene TRBV3-1, with D possibly called TRBD1 or TRBD2 (6 bases each). The CDR3 has 16 residues. V was cut by 4 bases and J by 5 bases, with 17 bases left in between. Germline V gives CDR1 LGHDT, CDR2 YNNKEL (reference sequence). CDR3 sequence reads: CASSPARGRRTGELFF. The CDR3 DNA reads TGTGCCAGCAGCCCCGCTCGGGGGCGTCGGACCGGGGAGCTGTTTTTT.

This clonotype was picked up many times. This chain links TRBV7-9 with TRBJ2-4; TRBD2 aligns across 8 bases. The germline V gene encodes CDR1 SEHNR and CDR2 FQNEAQ (reference sequence). There are 15 residues in the CDR3. V trimming: 0 bases; J trimming: 7 bases; junction bases outside the gene matches: 5. This chain's CDR3 is CASSLAREGRNIQYF. CDR3 nucleotide sequence: TGTGCCAGCAGCTTAGCCCGGGAGGGAAGGAACATTCAGTACTTC.

Details on this clonotype: It may be a read error: a sequence one base away is much more abundant. The CDR3 protein is CASGEGNQPQHF. The CDR3 DNA follows: TGTGCCAGCGGGGAGGGCAATCAGCCCCAGCATTTT. V gene TRBV6-2 or TRBV6-3 combines with J gene TRBJ1-5; D ambiguous. This CDR3 is built from 12 residues. Germline V gene lookup returns CDR1 MNHEY and CDR2 SVGEGT. Deletions cut 8 bases from V and 2 bases from J, with 7 bases between.

V gene TRBV2 combines with J gene TRBJ1-2; 10 bases fit TRBD1. The CDR3 loop spans 17 amino acids. Germline values: CDR1 SNHLY, CDR2 FYNNEI. With 6 bases clipped from V and 2 bases from J, the junction kept 12 bases outside the gene matches. CDR3 bases: TGTGCCAGCAGGAGGGAGCGGGACAGGGGTGCAAACTATGGCTACACCTTC. It translates to CASRRERDRGANYGYTF.

With respect to this clonotype: At one end the junction does not follow the germline gene, possibly because of a read error. The rearrangement joins TRBV3-1 to TRBJ2-7; D unresolved. Germline assignment: CDR1 LGHDT and CDR2 YNNKEL (reference sequence). The CDR3 is 13 residues long. CDR3 amino acids: CASGQIASYEQYF. CDR3 DNA sequence: TGTGCCAGCGGCCAGATTGCCTCCTACGAGCAGTACTTC.

Note on this clonotype: With a much larger clone just one base away, this may be a read error. This sequence joins TRBV12-3 or TRBV12-4 and TRBJ2-5; weak D call: TRBD2 (5 bases). The J call may be mistaken, given a closer DNA end match to TRBJ2-7. CDR3 length: 15 amino acids. The DNA for the CDR3 is TGTGCCAGCAGCTCCCGAAGGGAGTTTACCCACGAGCAGTACTTC. Protein product: CASSSRREFTHEQYF.

Turning to this clonotype: A read error is possible here, since a much larger clone lies one base away. The rearrangement links TRBV29-1 to TRBJ2-1; weak D call: TRBD2 (6 bases). Per germline, CDR1 SQVTM and CDR2 ANQGSEA. Trimming cost V 7 bases and J 10 bases, with 23 bases left between them. This CDR3 has 14 residues. CDR3 in DNA: TGCAGCGCCCGAAGCGGGCCAGCCACCTACGAGCAGTTCTTC. Amino acid sequence: CSARSGPATYEQFF.